These 17 T cell receptor beta chains were sequenced from one sample in a study of siplizumab effects on memory and regulatory T cells. Sequencing was performed with immunoSEQ multiplex PCR; in TCRdb, only in-frame clones are kept and a portion is missing. Of tens of thousands of clones listed, around four fifths are singletons. The sample comprised memory CD4+ T cells sorted from blood. The receptors here all came from a human donor in good health.

V gene TRBV23-1 combines with J gene TRBJ2-7; TRBD1 might be the D (6 bases). TRBV23-1 is an open reading frame, and its role is uncertain. The CDR3 consists of 15 residues. V was shortened by 6 bases and J by 0 bases, with 15 bases between the two germline ends. CDR3 residues: CASRVTEDSSYEQYF. In DNA, the CDR3 is TGCGCCAGCAGAGTAACGGAGGACAGCTCCTACGAGCAGTACTTC.

The V call is TRBV5-1, the J call TRBJ1-3; D is unresolved. The germline CDR1 and CDR2 sequences are SGHRS and YFSETQ. Trimming took off 0 bases at V and 2 bases at J, with 9 bases between the two ends. There are 15 residues in the CDR3. This CDR3 is CASSLGRETGNTIYF. CDR3 DNA sequence: TGCGCCAGCAGCTTGGGTCGGGAAACTGGAAACACCATATATTTT.

The rearrangement links TRBV11-3 to TRBJ1-3, with D hard to call. The V gene's germline CDR1 is SGHNT and CDR2 YENEEA. There are 15 residues in the CDR3. Deletions cut 3 bases from V and 0 bases from J, with 9 bases between. In DNA form, the CDR3 reads TGTGCCAGCAGCTTTGACACCAGCTCTGGAAACACCATATATTTT. This sequence encodes CASSFDTSSGNTIYF.

This clone was seen only once. The genes are TRBV2 and TRBJ2-3, with D maybe TRBD2 (5 bases). The CDR3 is 14 amino acids. The V end lost 3 bases, the J end lost 8 bases, and 15 bases lay between the germline ends. The V gene's germline CDR1 is SNHLY and CDR2 FYNNEI. CDR3 DNA: TGTGCCAGCAGTGACAGGACGGACTCGCTTACGCAGTATTTT. Residues: CASSDRTDSLTQYF.

V usage is TRBV4-2 and J usage is TRBJ2-5, with 8 bases identical to TRBD2. With 0 bases clipped from V and 2 bases from J, the junction kept 5 bases outside the gene matches. Germline V lookup: CDR1 LGHNA, CDR2 YNFKEQ. The CDR3 runs 16 residues. The CDR3 sequence: CASSQDTQRGQETQYF. Here the CDR3 DNA reads TGTGCCAGCAGCCAAGATACCCAGCGGGGGCAAGAGACCCAGTACTTC.

J is TRBJ2-7 and V is TRBV30; D possibly corresponds to TRBD2 (5 bases). With 5 bases removed from V and 0 bases from J, the gap between germline ends came to 11 bases. This CDR3 is 13 amino acids long. In germline, CDR1 is GTSNPN, CDR2 SVGIG (reference sequence). DNA of the CDR3: TGTGCCTGGTCTAGCCCTAGCTCCTACGAGCAGTACTTC. Translating it yields CAWSSPSSYEQYF. Full variable domain (missing parts from reference TRBV30 and TRBJ2-7): SQTIHQWPATLVQPVGSPLSLECTVEGTSNPNLYWYRQAAGRGLQLLFYSVGIGQISSEVPQNLSASRPQDRQFILSSKKLLLSDSGFYLCAWSSPSSYEQYFGPGTRLTVT.

The chain combines TRBV11-3 with TRBJ2-6, with 8 bases identical to TRBD1. Unmatched junction bases numbered 6, after V lost 5 bases and J lost 3 bases. This CDR3 is built from 16 residues. Germline CDR1 is SGHNT and CDR2 is YENEEA. The CDR3 DNA is TGTGCCAGCAGCCAAGGACAGGGCATTGGGGCCAACGTCCTGACTTTC. Amino acids: CASSQGQGIGANVLTF.

V usage is TRBV27 and J usage is TRBJ1-1, with 7 bases that match TRBD1. With V trimmed by 5 bases and J by 6 bases, 9 bases remained unmatched. Per the germline V gene, CDR1 is MNHEY and CDR2 is SMNVEV (reference sequence). CDR3 size: 14 residues. CDR3: CASSIRQGGAEAFF. CDR3 nucleotides: TGTGCCAGCAGTATCCGACAGGGAGGGGCTGAAGCTTTCTTT.

In this sample, this clone turned up a few times. The V gene is TRBV9, the J gene TRBJ2-7; D possibly corresponds to TRBD2 (5 bases). The CDR3 loop spans 15 amino acids. With 4 bases removed from V and 3 bases from J, the gap between germline ends came to 17 bases. Germline CDR1 is SGDLS and CDR2 is YYNGEE. CDR3 nucleotides: TGTGCCAGCAGCAAGACCCCCGGCGGGCACTACGAGCAGTACTTC. Its protein is CASSKTPGGHYEQYF.

This sequence joins TRBV5-1 and TRBJ2-1; tentative D call: TRBD2 (6 bases). There are 16 residues in the CDR3. Germline loops: CDR1 SGHRS, CDR2 YFSETQ. Trimming stripped 5 bases from V and 0 bases from J, with 15 bases between. In DNA form, the CDR3 reads TGCGCCAGCAGTCCAAACGGGGGTCTCTCCTACAATGAGCAGTTCTTC. Translated: CASSPNGGLSYNEQFF.

This rearrangement joins TRBV23-1 to TRBJ2-7; D uncertain. TRBV23-1 is assigned to the ORF class and has an uncertain function. There are 16 residues in the CDR3. Deletions cut 2 bases from V and 2 bases from J, with 16 bases between. The CDR3 bases are TGCGCCAGCAGTCAAAAATTAAAAGCGACGACCTACGAGCAGTACTTC. Residues: CASSQKLKATTYEQYF.

V is TRBV7-2 and J is TRBJ2-1; no clear D gene. V was cut by 1 base and J by 7 bases, with 5 bases left in between. CDR1 and CDR2 (germline): SGHTA, FQGNSA. The CDR3 totals 12 residues. CDR3 amino acids: CASSLVPNEQFF. CDR3 bases: TGTGCCAGCAGCTTAGTTCCTAATGAGCAGTTCTTC.

The V gene is TRBV7-2, the J gene TRBJ2-3; TRBD2 matches 9 bases. Germline CDR1 SGHTA, CDR2 FQGNSA. This CDR3 has 15 amino acids. V shed 1 base and J 3 bases; nucleotides not matched to a gene: 2. CDR3: CASSLGRGGTDTQYF. The CDR3 nucleotides are TGTGCCAGCAGCTTAGGGCGGGGGGGAACAGATACGCAGTATTTT. The whole variable domain, remainder taken from reference TRBV7-2 and TRBJ2-3, is GAGVSQSPSNKVTEKGKDVELRCDPISGHTALYWYRQSLGQGLEFLIYFQGNSAPDKSGLPSDRFSAERTGGSVSTLTIQRTQQEDSAVYLCASSLGRGGTDTQYFGPGTRLTVL.

The count of this clone is one. The chain links TRBV18 to TRBJ2-7, with 7 bases identical to TRBD2. Germline CDR1 KGHSH, CDR2 LQKENI. J lost 3 bases, V lost 2 bases, and 4 bases had no gene match. The CDR3 runs 14 residues. The CDR3 loop is CASSPGEGRYEQYF. As DNA, the CDR3 is TGTGCCAGCTCACCAGGGGAGGGCCGCTACGAGCAGTACTTC.

The chain uses TRBV6-1 and TRBJ1-2; a possible D gene is TRBD1 (5 bases). The CDR3 sequence is 14 residues long. Between the trimmed V and J ends, which lost 2 bases and 6 bases, there was a span of 13 bases. Germline CDR1 MNHNS, CDR2 SASEGT. The CDR3 spells CASSEPRDGDGYTF. The CDR3, as DNA: TGTGCCAGCAGTGAACCGAGGGACGGGGATGGCTACACCTTC.

The chain couples TRBV12-5 to TRBJ1-4, with 7 bases lining up with TRBD1. The CDR3 sequence is 14 residues long. The V segment lost 6 bases and the J segment 8 bases; nucleotides outside the gene matches: 9. The V gene's germline CDR1 is LGHNT and CDR2 FRNRAP. CDR3 DNA sequence: TGTGCTAGTGGCTCCGGACAGGTTGGGGAAAAACTGTTTTTT. Protein sequence: CASGSGQVGEKLFF.

This clone has a handful of counts. The rearrangement joins TRBV7-9 to TRBJ2-3; unclear D gene. The germline V and J ends were trimmed by 1 base and 0 bases, with 11 bases remaining between them. This CDR3 has 16 residues. CDR1 is SEHNR and CDR2 is FQNEAQ in the germline V gene (reference sequence). Here the CDR3 reads CASSLVLGSSTDTQYF. The DNA for the CDR3 is TGTGCCAGCAGCTTAGTGTTGGGCAGCAGCACAGATACGCAGTATTTT.